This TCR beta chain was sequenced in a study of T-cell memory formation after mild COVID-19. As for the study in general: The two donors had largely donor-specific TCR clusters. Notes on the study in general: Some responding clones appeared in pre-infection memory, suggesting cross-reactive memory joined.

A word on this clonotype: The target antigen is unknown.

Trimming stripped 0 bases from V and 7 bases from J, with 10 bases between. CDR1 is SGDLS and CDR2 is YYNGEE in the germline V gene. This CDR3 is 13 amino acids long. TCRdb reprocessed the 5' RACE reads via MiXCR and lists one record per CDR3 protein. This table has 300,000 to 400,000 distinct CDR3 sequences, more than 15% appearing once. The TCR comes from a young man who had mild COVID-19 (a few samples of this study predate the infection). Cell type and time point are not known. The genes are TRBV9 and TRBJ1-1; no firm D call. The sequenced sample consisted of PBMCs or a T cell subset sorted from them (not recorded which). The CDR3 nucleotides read TGTGCCAGCAGCGTAGTACAGCCCAATGAAGCTTTCTTT. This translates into CASSVVQPNEAFF.